A selection of T cell receptor beta chains follows, all from one sample in a study of shared clonotypes between healthy human individuals. Profiled with immunoSEQ multiplex PCR; TCRdb holds only in-frame clones, not every one. The sample records millions of clones, roughly 96% being singletons. The sequenced sample was naive CD4+ T cells sorted from blood. The source is a man aged 18 to 30 in good health. CDR3s include the opening cysteine and the closing phenylalanine or tryptophan. D genes are given only for firm matches. Some rows mark clone size as missing; the rest say once, few, many or name a class of expanded clone.

DNA	CDR3	J	D	size	V
TGTGCCAGCAGTCCCAGCGGGGGGGCTTCCTACAATGAGCAGTTCTTC	CASSPSGGASYNEQFF	TRBJ2-1	TRBD2	NA	TRBV7-3
TGTGCCAGCGGTTGGGACAGGGGCGGTGAAAAACTGTTTTTT	CASGWDRGGEKLFF	TRBJ1-4	TRBD1	NA	TRBV27
TGTGCCAGCAGTAAGGACAGGGTCACTGAAGCTTTCTTT	CASSKDRVTEAFF	TRBJ1-1	TRBD1	NA	TRBV28
TGTGCCAGTAGCCGCTACAATGAGCAGTTCTTC	CASSRYNEQFF	TRBJ2-1	NA	NA	TRBV19
TGCGCCAGCAGCTTAGACAGGGGATACGAGCAGTACTTC	CASSLDRGYEQYF	TRBJ2-7	TRBD1	NA	TRBV5-1
TGTGCCAGCAGCAAACAGGGTAACCCTGGAAACACCATATATTTT	CASSKQGNPGNTIYF	TRBJ1-3	NA	NA	TRBV9
TGTGCCAGCAGACCTCCTAGGGGGGCCGGGGAGCTGTTTTTT	CASRPPRGAGELFF	TRBJ2-2	NA	NA	TRBV6-5
TGTGCCTGGAACCACGGACGGAACAGGGGGGAGCAGTACTTC	CAWNHGRNRGEQYF	TRBJ2-7	TRBD1	NA	TRBV30
TGTGCCAGCAGCCGGGCCATTAAGGAGCAGCCCCAGCATTTT	CASSRAIKEQPQHF	TRBJ1-5	NA	once	TRBV28
TGTGCCTGGAGTCGGGACTTGTCTCAGCCCCAGCATTTT	CAWSRDLSQPQHF	TRBJ1-5	NA	NA	TRBV30